This T cell receptor beta chain was sequenced during a study of T cell responses to AZD1222 COVID-19 vaccine. Study results and limitations: Repertoire samples came only from after the peak T cell response.

Germline V gene sequence: CDR1 LNHNV, CDR2 YYDKDF (reference sequence). V was trimmed by 1 base and J by 5 bases, leaving 5 bases between them. The CDR3 has 13 amino acids. In regard to this clone: Its antigen is still unknown. The same CDR3 can be traced to other DNA sequences in this sample.

Generated by immunoSEQ multiplex PCR, the TCRdb table keeps only in-frame clones and is missing some. The sample records fewer than 150,000 clones, about 91% being singletons. The J gene is TRBJ2-2, the V gene TRBV15; unclear D gene. The clonotype comes from an adult who received the AZD1222 COVID-19 vaccine. Source: peripheral blood, taken 28 days after the second AZD1222 dose. Here the CDR3 DNA reads TGTGCCACCAGCAGAGTTGGGACCGGGGAGCTGTTTTTT. It yields the protein CATSRVGTGELFF.